This TCR beta chain was recovered during a study of monozygotic twins with cystic fibrosis. Regarding the study as a whole: Clonality was generally low (median approximately 0.009), higher in the most severe patients. Unrelated CF individuals shared fewer identical clonotypes than monozygotic CF twins.

On this clone: Its cognate antigen is unknown.

V lost 5 bases and J lost 3, with 17 bases in between. The CDR3 runs to 15 residues. CDR1 is SGHAT, CDR2 FQNNGV, per germline. Method: immunoSEQ multiplex PCR; TCRdb's copy keeps in-frame clones and lacks some. The repertoire has about 14,000 clones, approximately 98% of them found once; the top ten carry approximately 0.41%. Sequenced sample: blood. The genes are TRBV11-2 and TRBJ2-7, with D unclear. The sequence came from a girl aged 2-10 years with cystic fibrosis. CDR3 sequence (DNA): TGTGCCAGCAGCCCCGCCCCAGCTGGTGGCTACGAGCAGTACTTC. Residues: CASSPAPAGGYEQYF.